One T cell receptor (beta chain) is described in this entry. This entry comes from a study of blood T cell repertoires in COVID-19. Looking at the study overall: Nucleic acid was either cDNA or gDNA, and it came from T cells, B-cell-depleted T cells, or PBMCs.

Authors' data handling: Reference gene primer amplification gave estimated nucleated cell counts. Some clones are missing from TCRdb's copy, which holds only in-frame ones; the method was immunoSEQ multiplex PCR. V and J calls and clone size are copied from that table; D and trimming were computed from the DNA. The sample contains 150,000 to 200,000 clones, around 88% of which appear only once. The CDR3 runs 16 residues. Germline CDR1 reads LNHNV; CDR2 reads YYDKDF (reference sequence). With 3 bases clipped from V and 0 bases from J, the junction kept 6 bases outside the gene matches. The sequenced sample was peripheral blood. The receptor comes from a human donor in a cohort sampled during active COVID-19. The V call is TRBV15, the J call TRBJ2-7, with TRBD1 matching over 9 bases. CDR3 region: CATSRGVTGGSYEQYF. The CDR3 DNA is TGTGCCACCAGCAGGGGAGTGACAGGGGGCTCCTACGAGCAGTACTTC.